The source of this T cell receptor (beta chain) is a study of blood T cell repertoires in COVID-19. Sequencing used immunoSEQ multiplex PCR; TCRdb keeps in-frame clones, though not all of them. The table has about 300,000 clones, roughly 86% seen once. The cohort comprised adults aged roughly 18 to 90 years residing in around 25 US areas. Cohort 3 recovery required two negative PCRs, clearance, or symptom resolution. The V gene lost 3 bases and the J gene lost 5 bases, with 16 bases spanning the gap. The CDR3 runs to 15 residues. From germline, CDR1 is SGHNT and CDR2 YENEEA. The clonotype was recovered from a woman in her late teens or twenties who had recovered from COVID-19. The genes are TRBV11-3 and TRBJ2-5; tentative D call: TRBD1 (6 bases). Material: PBMCs or T cells enriched from blood (not recorded which). The CDR3 region is CASSFGLQGEETQYF. DNA for the CDR3: TGTGCCAGCAGCTTCGGGTTACAGGGTGAGGAGACCCAGTACTTC.